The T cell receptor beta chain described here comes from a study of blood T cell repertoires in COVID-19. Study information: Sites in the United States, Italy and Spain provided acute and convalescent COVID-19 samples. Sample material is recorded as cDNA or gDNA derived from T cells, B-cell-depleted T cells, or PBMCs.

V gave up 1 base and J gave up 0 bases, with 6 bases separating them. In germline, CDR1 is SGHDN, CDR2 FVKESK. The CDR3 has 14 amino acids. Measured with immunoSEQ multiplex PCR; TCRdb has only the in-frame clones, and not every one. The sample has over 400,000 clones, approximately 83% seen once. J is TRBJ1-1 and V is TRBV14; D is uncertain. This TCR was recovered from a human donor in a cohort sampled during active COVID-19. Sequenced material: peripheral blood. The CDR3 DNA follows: TGTGCCAGCAGCCAAGTTCAGTTGAACACTGAAGCTTTCTTT. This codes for CASSQVQLNTEAFF. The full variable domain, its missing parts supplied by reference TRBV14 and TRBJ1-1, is EAGVTQFPSHSVIEKGQTVTLRCDPISGHDNLYWYRRVMGKEIKFLLHFVKESKQDESGMPNNRFLAERTGGTYSTLKVQPAELEDSGVYFCASSQVQLNTEAFFGQGTRLTVV.